Listed here is a single T cell receptor beta chain. The antigen is unknown. The data are from a study of identical twins. Findings and limits, study-wide: Abundant beta clonotypes from cord blood bore fewer insertions; memory repertoires lacked this pattern. Twin-shared out-of-frame alpha sequences showed excess low generation probability.

The CDR3 is 12 amino acids. Germline V CDR1 and CDR2: DFQATT, SNEGSKA (reference sequence). Only healthy Caucasians were included as donors. Using its own MiXCR run on the 5' RACE reads, TCRdb lists one record per CDR3 protein. The table has 550,000 to 700,000 distinct CDR3 sequences, 9.5% to 10% seen once. Separately, the same data were catalogued under a study of yellow fever vaccine responses in identical twins.

The chain links TRBV20-1 to TRBJ2-1; possibly TRBD2 for D (6 bases). The TCR comes from a woman under 30 in good health. Sequencing was done on a sample of PBMCs. The DNA of the CDR3 is TGCAGCTGGGGGGAGTACTACAATGAGCAGTTCTTC. Translated, it gives CSWGEYYNEQFF.